Described below is a single T cell receptor beta chain sequence and its context. TCRdb's table, derived via immunoSEQ multiplex PCR, lists solely in-frame clones and lacks some. The sample records 150,000 to 180,000 clones, about 79% being singletons. This sample is drawn from a study of blood T cell repertoires in COVID-19. About the research overall: Material from acute and convalescent COVID-19 was sourced from the United States, Italy and Spain. T cells, B-cell-depleted T cells, or PBMCs provided the cDNA or gDNA that served as material.

Sequenced input: peripheral blood. The origin of this receptor is a woman between 55 and 75 years old with acute or convalescent COVID-19.

The CDR3 loop reads CASSPPGGWLQETQYF. The CDR3 DNA reads TGTGCCAGCAGCCCACCCGGGGGGTGGCTCCAAGAGACCCAGTACTTC. V is TRBV7-4 and J is TRBJ2-5; 7 nucleotides align to TRBD2. This CDR3 contains 16 residues. Trimming took 5 bases from V and 1 from J; bases not matched to a gene: 10. Germline CDR1 is SGHVT and CDR2 is SQSDAQ.